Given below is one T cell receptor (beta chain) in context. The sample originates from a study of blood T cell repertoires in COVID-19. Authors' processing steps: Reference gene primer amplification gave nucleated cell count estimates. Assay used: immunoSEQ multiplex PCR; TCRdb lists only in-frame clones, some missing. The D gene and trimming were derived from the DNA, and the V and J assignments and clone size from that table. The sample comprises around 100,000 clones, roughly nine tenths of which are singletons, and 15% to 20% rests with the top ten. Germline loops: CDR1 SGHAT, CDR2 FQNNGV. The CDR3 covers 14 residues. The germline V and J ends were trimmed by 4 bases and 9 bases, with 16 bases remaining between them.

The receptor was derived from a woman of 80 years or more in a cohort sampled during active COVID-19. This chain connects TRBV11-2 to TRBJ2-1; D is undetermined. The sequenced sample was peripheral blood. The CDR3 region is CASSSVKRLGEQFF. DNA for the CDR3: TGTGCCAGCAGCTCCGTGAAGCGCCTCGGTGAGCAGTTCTTC.